This TCR beta chain originates from a study of cytomegalovirus exposure and HLA in healthy donors. Whole-study context: An earlier analysis found under 130 million unique TCR beta sequences from approximately 170 million T cells.

The PCR used 60 Vbeta and 13 Jbeta primers. TCRdb keeps only in-frame clones here, not all; method: immunoSEQ multiplex PCR. The repertoire holds 99,000 or so clones, with over 9% as singletons. Remarks on this clone: The antigen is not known.

Study conclusions and caveats: It was in a later analysis that TCR association rates were seen to vary by HLA locus, highest for DRB1 and lowest for HLA-C. High sensitivity and specificity were reportedly achieved when the classifier diagnosed cytomegalovirus status.

This TCR derives from a man aged 40-55 years in good health and CMV-seropositive. Sequencing was done on a sample of PBMCs.

As DNA, the CDR3 is TGCGCCAGCAGCCAAGATGGGGCAGGGACAATTAAGGGTGAGCAGTTCTTC. Its translation is CASSQDGAGTIKGEQFF. The chain has TRBV4-1 and TRBJ2-1; the D gene is possibly TRBD1 (6 bases). CDR3 length equals 17 residues. Germline CDR1 is MGHRA and CDR2 is YSYEKL. With 0 bases removed from V and 9 bases from J, the gap between germline ends came to 21 bases.